Listed below are T cell receptor beta chains from one sample, sequenced in a study of blood T cell repertoires in COVID-19. Here immunoSEQ multiplex PCR was the method, and the copy in TCRdb shows in-frame clones only, minus some. The sample records 85,000 to 120,000 clones, around 90% being singletons. Sequencing was carried out using peripheral blood. These receptor sequences come from a man between 50 and 59 years old with active COVID-19. The CDR3 runs from the conserved cysteine through the conserved F or W. Each record gives: clone size, D gene, J gene, V gene, CDR3 protein, CDR3 DNA. D genes are given only for firm matches. Clone sizes are given selectively: once, few, many, or a class where the clone is expanded.

clone_size: NA; d_call: TRBD2; j_call: TRBJ2-7; v_call: TRBV30; cdr3_aa: CAWSSTSGRSYEQYF; cdr3_nt: TGTGCCTGGAGTTCAACTAGCGGGAGGTCCTACGAGCAGTACTTC
clone_size: NA; d_call: TRBD1; j_call: TRBJ2-7; v_call: TRBV6-5; cdr3_aa: CASSTGQGAYEQYF; cdr3_nt: TGTGCCAGCAGTACCGGACAGGGGGCCTACGAGCAGTACTTC
clone_size: NA; d_call: TRBD1; j_call: TRBJ1-5; v_call: TRBV12-5; cdr3_aa: CASGTGQPNQPQHF; cdr3_nt: TGTGCTAGTGGCACGGGACAGCCGAATCAGCCCCAGCATTTT
clone_size: once; d_call: NA; j_call: TRBJ2-7; v_call: TRBV27; cdr3_aa: CASRTGGSSYEQYF; cdr3_nt: TGTGCCAGCAGGACGGGGGGCAGCTCCTACGAGCAGTACTTC
clone_size: NA; d_call: NA; j_call: TRBJ1-1; v_call: TRBV16; cdr3_aa: CASSPEARVKNTEAFF; cdr3_nt: TGTGCCAGCAGCCCGGAAGCCAGGGTGAAGAACACTGAAGCTTTCTTT
clone_size: NA; d_call: TRBD1; j_call: TRBJ2-7; v_call: TRBV30; cdr3_aa: CAWSDRGLTYEQYF; cdr3_nt: TGTGCCTGGAGTGACAGGGGGCTGACCTACGAGCAGTACTTC
clone_size: NA; d_call: NA; j_call: TRBJ1-2; v_call: TRBV7-8; cdr3_aa: CASSPIVGRVDGYTF; cdr3_nt: TGTGCCAGCAGCCCTATCGTCGGGAGAGTTGATGGCTACACCTTC
clone_size: NA; d_call: NA; j_call: TRBJ2-3; v_call: TRBV11-2; cdr3_aa: CASSSKLATLLRGTDTQYF; cdr3_nt: TGTGCCAGCAGCTCAAAGCTAGCCACCCTCCTTAGGGGCACAGATACGCAGTATTTT
clone_size: NA; d_call: TRBD1; j_call: TRBJ1-3; v_call: TRBV6-2/TRBV6-3; cdr3_aa: CASSEGTALSSKYF; cdr3_nt: TGTGCCAGCAGTGAGGGGACAGCCCTTAGCTCCAAATATTTT
clone_size: NA; d_call: TRBD1; j_call: TRBJ1-5; v_call: TRBV6-5; cdr3_aa: CASTPTGAGNQPQHF; cdr3_nt: TGTGCCAGCACCCCGACAGGGGCGGGCAATCAGCCCCAGCATTTT
clone_size: NA; d_call: NA; j_call: TRBJ1-5; v_call: TRBV7-6; cdr3_aa: CASSLDSGGNQPQHF; cdr3_nt: TGTGCCAGCAGCCTTGACTCCGGGGGGAATCAGCCCCAGCATTTT
clone_size: few; d_call: NA; j_call: TRBJ1-2; v_call: TRBV30; cdr3_aa: CAWSRQRINYGYTF; cdr3_nt: TGTGCCTGGAGTCGACAGCGTATTAACTATGGCTACACCTTC
clone_size: once; d_call: NA; j_call: TRBJ2-5; v_call: TRBV10-3; cdr3_aa: CANSGSPDGTQYF; cdr3_nt: TGTGCCAACTCGGGGTCTCCCGATGGGACCCAGTACTTC
clone_size: NA; d_call: NA; j_call: TRBJ1-2; v_call: TRBV9; cdr3_aa: CASSVEGRGPGGYTF; cdr3_nt: TGTGCCAGCAGCGTAGAGGGCAGGGGACCAGGGGGCTACACCTTC
clone_size: NA; d_call: TRBD1; j_call: TRBJ2-1; v_call: TRBV19; cdr3_aa: CASSKEGQGPQQFF; cdr3_nt: TGTGCCAGTAGTAAGGAGGGACAGGGCCCCCAGCAGTTCTTC
clone_size: once; d_call: TRBD1; j_call: TRBJ2-3; v_call: TRBV30; cdr3_aa: CAWSVEGQGAPGDTQYF; cdr3_nt: TGTGCCTGGAGTGTAGAGGGGCAGGGGGCCCCGGGAGATACGCAGTATTTT
clone_size: NA; d_call: NA; j_call: TRBJ2-6; v_call: TRBV5-8; cdr3_aa: CASSLAVRTHVLTF; cdr3_nt: TGTGCCAGCAGCTTGGCCGTTAGAACCCACGTCCTGACTTTC
clone_size: NA; d_call: NA; j_call: TRBJ1-1; v_call: TRBV10-3; cdr3_aa: CAIHGGQKNTEAFF; cdr3_nt: TGTGCCATCCACGGGGGGCAGAAAAACACTGAAGCTTTCTTT
clone_size: NA; d_call: NA; j_call: TRBJ2-5; v_call: TRBV20-1; cdr3_aa: CSAKVGETQYF; cdr3_nt: TGCAGTGCTAAAGTGGGCGAGACCCAGTACTTC
clone_size: NA; d_call: NA; j_call: TRBJ1-4; v_call: TRBV18; cdr3_aa: CASFLQGTNEKLFF; cdr3_nt: TGTGCCAGCTTCCTACAGGGAACTAATGAAAAACTGTTTTTT
clone_size: NA; d_call: TRBD2; j_call: TRBJ2-3; v_call: TRBV9; cdr3_aa: CASSVTSGGATDTQYF; cdr3_nt: TGTGCCAGCAGCGTTACTAGCGGGGGGGCCACAGATACGCAGTATTTT
clone_size: NA; d_call: TRBD1; j_call: TRBJ2-5; v_call: TRBV24-1; cdr3_aa: CATSDPAGGKGETQYF; cdr3_nt: TGTGCCACCAGTGATCCCGCAGGGGGCAAGGGAGAGACCCAGTACTTC
clone_size: NA; d_call: TRBD1; j_call: TRBJ1-4; v_call: TRBV19; cdr3_aa: CASSRGQFNNEKLFF; cdr3_nt: TGTGCCAGTAGTAGGGGACAGTTTAACAATGAAAAACTGTTTTTT